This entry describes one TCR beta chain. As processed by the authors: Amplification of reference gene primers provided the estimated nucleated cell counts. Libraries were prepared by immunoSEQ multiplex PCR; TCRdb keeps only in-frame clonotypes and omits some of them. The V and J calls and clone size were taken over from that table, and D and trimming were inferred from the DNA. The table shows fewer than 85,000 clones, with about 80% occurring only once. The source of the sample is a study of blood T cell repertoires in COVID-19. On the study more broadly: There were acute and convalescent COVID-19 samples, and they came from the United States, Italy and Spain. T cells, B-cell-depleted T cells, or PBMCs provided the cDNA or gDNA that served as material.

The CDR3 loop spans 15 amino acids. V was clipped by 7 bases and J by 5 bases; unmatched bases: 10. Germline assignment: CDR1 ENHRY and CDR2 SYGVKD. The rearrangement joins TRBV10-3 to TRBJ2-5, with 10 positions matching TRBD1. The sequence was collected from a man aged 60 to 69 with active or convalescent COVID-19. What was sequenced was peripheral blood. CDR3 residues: CAITSGQGGGETQYF. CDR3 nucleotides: TGTGCCATCACCTCCGGACAGGGGGGTGGCGAGACCCAGTACTTC.